The source of this T cell receptor beta chain is a study of shared clonotypes between healthy human individuals. This clone occurred once. Its antigen is unidentified. Whole-study results and caveats: An expected dependence of interdonor clonotype sharing on sequencing depth was noted.

Per germline, CDR1 KGHSH and CDR2 LQKENI. The CDR3 sequence is 17 residues long. V trimming: 2 bases; J trimming: 1 base; junction bases outside the gene matches: 6. Per sorted-subset replicate PCR, input was approximately 0.2 ug DNA, representing about 32,000 T cell genomes. Libraries were prepared by immunoSEQ multiplex PCR; TCRdb keeps only in-frame clonotypes and omits some of them. This sample carries over a million clones, 95% to 97% of them seen once, and the ten largest clones take 0.95% to 1.5%. This TCR came from a man aged 25 to 40 in good health. Sample: naive CD4+ T cells sorted from blood. The sample's subset: CD45RA+ positively selected. The V and J genes are TRBV18 and TRBJ2-3, with TRBD1 matching 10 bases. For the CDR3, the DNA is TGTGCCAGCTCACCAACAGACAGGGGGCGCGGCACAGATACGCAGTATTTT. It encodes CASSPTDRGRGTDTQYF.